One and the same sample provided the 19 T cell receptor beta chains below, sequenced in a study of T cell repertoires in cytomegalovirus infection. From the reads, TCRdb called clonotypes with MiXCR, one entry per CDR3 protein. The sample yields about 530,000 distinct CDR3 sequences, about 26% seen once. The source material was PBMCs. These receptors originate from a human donor in good health (CMV status not recorded). Some clones in this sample may be carry-over from other donors' samples.

The chain uses TRBV7-3 and TRBJ2-5; D is unresolved. CDR1 is SGHTA and CDR2 is FQGTGA in the germline V gene. Trimming took off 5 bases at V and 5 bases at J, with 12 bases between the two ends. The CDR3 is 13 residues long. The DNA for the CDR3 is TGTGCCAGCAGCGCCAATCAGGTGGAGACCCAGTACTTC. Translating it yields CASSANQVETQYF.

The genes are TRBV7-2 and TRBJ2-5; weak D call: TRBD2 (5 bases). Germline V gene sequence: CDR1 SGHTA, CDR2 FQGNSA. The CDR3 runs 14 residues. Deletions cut 1 base from V and 5 bases from J, with 11 bases between. CDR3 nucleotides: TGTGCCAGCAGCTTAGTGGGAGCGGTGGAGACCCAGTACTTC. It codes for CASSLVGAVETQYF.

The table lists this clonotype with a few counts. This chain links TRBV7-3 with TRBJ2-7; 9 nucleotides match TRBD1. From germline, CDR1 is SGHTA and CDR2 FQGTGA. The CDR3 is 15 amino acids. The trim removed 5 bases at V and 5 bases at J, leaving 10 bases unmatched. The DNA for the CDR3 is TGTGCCAGCAGCCCAACAGGGGGCAGCGGGCACGAGCAGTACTTC. Translation gives CASSPTGGSGHEQYF.

This clonotype showed up just a few times. The rearrangement links TRBV29-1 to TRBJ2-1; possible D gene TRBD2, 6 bases. The CDR3 has 11 residues. CDR1 is SQVTM and CDR2 is ANQGSEA in the germline V gene. In nucleotides, the CDR3 is TGCGGGGGGACTGATTACAATGAGCAGTTCTTC. Translation gives CGGTDYNEQFF.

In this sample, this clonotype turned up a few times. A much larger clone is a single base away; this may be a read error. This chain links TRBV7-6 with TRBJ1-1, with TRBD1 as a possible D gene (6 bases). V gave up 5 bases and J gave up 2 bases, with 9 bases separating them. CDR3 length equals 13 residues. Germline assignment: CDR1 SGHVS and CDR2 FNYEAQ. This CDR3 is CASSADSNTEAFF. DNA for the CDR3: TGTGCCAGCAGCGCGGACAGTAACACTGAAGCTTTCTTT.

The table lists this clonotype with a few counts. The chain uses TRBV7-2 and TRBJ2-1, with D perhaps TRBD2 (6 bases). The CDR3 extends over 13 amino acids. V shed 5 bases and J shed 6 bases, with 11 bases lying between them. Per the germline V gene, CDR1 is SGHTA and CDR2 is FQGNSA. The CDR3 nucleotides are TGTGCCAGCAGCCGGGACTTGATCAATGAGCAGTTCTTC. It yields the protein CASSRDLINEQFF.

As DNA, the CDR3 is TGTGCCAGCAGTTTACCTCTAGCGGGAGTTTTGGAGCAGTTCTTC. Protein product: CASSLPLAGVLEQFF. The chain couples TRBV12-3 or TRBV12-4 to TRBJ2-1; 10 bases are a match to TRBD2. With V trimmed by 2 bases and J by 10 bases, 8 bases remained unmatched. CDR3 length equals 15 residues.

This chain uses TRBV20-1 with TRBJ2-3; 9 bases line up with TRBD2. With 1 base clipped from V and 3 bases from J, the junction kept 2 bases outside the gene matches. This CDR3 has 14 amino acids. The germline gives CDR1 DFQATT, CDR2 SNEGSKA (reference sequence). In DNA, the CDR3 is TGCAGTGCTAGAGCCCTAGCGGGAACAGATACGCAGTATTTT. It yields the protein CSARALAGTDTQYF.

The chain has TRBV19 and TRBJ1-5; TRBD1 matches 8 bases. J was trimmed by 4 bases and V by 9 bases; bases with no gene match: 8. This CDR3 is 14 amino acids long. Germline loops: CDR1 LNHDA, CDR2 SQIVND (reference sequence). The CDR3 coding sequence is TGTGCCAGCCAAGACAGGGGTGGAAATCAGCCCCAGCATTTT. It codes for CASQDRGGNQPQHF.

The genes are TRBV7-9 and TRBJ2-5; 13 nucleotides agree with TRBD2. The CDR3 sequence is 15 residues long. Losses at the gene ends were 5 bases for V and 5 bases for J; bases not matched to a gene: 5. Germline V gene data show CDR1 as SEHNR and CDR2 as FQNEAQ (reference sequence). The CDR3 DNA follows: TGTGCCAGCAGCCGGACTAGCGGGAGTTATGAGACCCAGTACTTC. Translating it yields CASSRTSGSYETQYF.

Many counts were recorded for this clonotype. V usage is TRBV7-2 and J usage is TRBJ2-1, with D unclear. CDR3 length: 13 amino acids. Trimming shortened V by 5 bases and J by 4 bases, and 9 bases separated the two germline ends. Germline CDR1 and CDR2: SGHTA and FQGNSA. In DNA form, the CDR3 reads TGTGCCAGCAGCACCACAAGGTACAATGAGCAGTTCTTC. Translating it yields CASSTTRYNEQFF.

The chain is built from TRBV24-1 and TRBJ2-5, with a tentative D call TRBD2 (6 bases). Trimming removed 3 bases at V and 4 bases at J, with 14 bases between. CDR1 KGHDR and CDR2 SFDVKD come from the germline V gene. The CDR3 consists of 15 residues. This CDR3 is CATSDLRRGIETQYF. The CDR3 region has the DNA TGTGCCACCAGTGATCTACGTCGGGGGATAGAGACCCAGTACTTC.

This clonotype was counted a few times. This chain connects TRBV6-1 to TRBJ2-7; TRBD1 aligns across 7 bases. Trimming cost V 2 bases and J 2 bases; bases outside gene matches: 6. Germline-derived CDR1 and CDR2 are MNHNS and SASEGT. The CDR3 consists of 15 residues. The CDR3 sequence: CASSEMGQSPYEQYV. The CDR3 DNA sequence: TGTGCCAGCAGTGAAATGGGACAGAGTCCCTACGAGCAGTACGTC.

This clonotype was seen repeatedly, ten times or more. The J gene is TRBJ1-5, the V gene TRBV28; D is possibly TRBD1 (5 bases). V lost 1 base to trimming and J lost 9 bases, with 16 bases between them. Per the germline V gene, CDR1 is MDHEN and CDR2 is SYDVKM. The CDR3 runs 15 residues. The CDR3 DNA reads TGTGCCAGCAGTTTATCCTTGGCAGGACAAGGGCCCCAGCATTTT. Translation gives CASSLSLAGQGPQHF.

The genes are TRBV7-4 and TRBJ1-6, with D uncertain. The CDR3 is 13 residues long. V was pared by 6 bases and J by 7 bases, with 10 bases between. Germline CDR1 and CDR2: SGHVT and SQSDAQ. DNA for the CDR3: TGTGCCAGCAGGGGTCCGGGGAATTCACCCCTCCACTTT. As protein: CASRGPGNSPLHF.

This clonotype showed up many times. The chain has TRBV7-6 and TRBJ2-1, with 14 bases that match TRBD2. V was clipped by 1 base and J by 7 bases; unmatched bases: 15. Per the germline V gene, CDR1 is SGHVS and CDR2 is FNYEAQ. This CDR3 is 20 amino acids long. The CDR3 protein is CASSLDFYGGLAGVRNEQFF. The CDR3 DNA reads TGTGCCAGCAGCTTAGATTTTTACGGGGGACTAGCGGGAGTAAGGAATGAGCAGTTCTTC.

This clonotype was counted a few times. The rearrangement uses TRBV6-2 or TRBV6-3 and TRBJ1-1, with D possibly matching TRBD1 (5 bases). This CDR3 comprises 14 residues. Germline V gene sequence: CDR1 MNHEY, CDR2 SVGEGT. The germline V and J ends were trimmed by 3 bases and 8 bases, with 16 bases remaining between them. The CDR3 sequence is CASSYVIVGLEAFF. In DNA form, the CDR3 reads TGTGCCAGCAGTTATGTGATTGTGGGGCTAGAAGCTTTCTTT.

This clonotype was detected only a few times. The J gene is TRBJ1-6, the V gene TRBV6-1; D gene uncertain. Germline loops: CDR1 MNHNS, CDR2 SASEGT. The CDR3 extends over 15 amino acids. Trimming took off 6 bases at V and 3 bases at J, with 12 bases between the two ends. The CDR3 sequence: CASRNRRDYNSPLHF. CDR3 nucleotide sequence: TGTGCCAGCAGAAACCGAAGGGACTATAATTCACCCCTCCACTTT.

A few counts support this clonotype. This chain joins TRBV12-5 and TRBJ2-7, with 9 positions matching TRBD1. Germline V gene data show CDR1 as LGHNT and CDR2 as FRNRAP. J lost 6 bases, V lost 3 bases, and 9 bases had no gene match. The CDR3 loop spans 15 amino acids. Written as DNA, the CDR3 is TGTGCTAGTGGTTTCTTTCCCGGACAGGGGATCGAGCAGTACGTC. This gives the protein CASGFFPGQGIEQYV.